This T cell receptor beta chain emerged from a study of blood T cell repertoires in COVID-19 (dated by TCRdb to 2020 to 2021). With respect to the entire study: The collaborator samples originated in the United States, Italy and Spain and spanned the acute and convalescent phases of COVID-19. The material from the prospective study consisted of cDNA or gDNA derived from T cells, B-cell-depleted T cells, or PBMCs. The dataset comprised deeply sampled blood TCRbeta repertoires from subjects exposed to, actively infected with, or recovered from COVID-19. The repertoires were released in a freely available public database meant as a resource for research on the immune response to SARS-CoV-2. Samples came from the ongoing ImmuneRACE study (first 160 participants) plus 1,254 subjects from 6 global collaborators. A de-identified subject ID, COVID-19 status, age in years and sex were almost always included in the sample metadata. Where available, HLA class I and class II types were taken from metadata supplied by the sample provider and were not determined by assay-based typing.

TCRbeta CDR3 regions were amplified from genomic DNA by means of the immunoSEQ Assay, a bias-controlled multiplex PCR. The source study handled its data this way. The number of nucleated cells in each sample was estimated by amplification of reference gene primers within the assay. To quantify the absolute abundance of each unique TCRbeta CDR3 rearrangement, sequence reads were collapsed and filtered. Productive Simpson clonality was computed per sample as the square root of Simpson's diversity index over productive rearrangements. TCRdb's version of the immuneACCESS table is confined to in-frame rearrangements and falls short of the full clone set. An unresolved V gene accounts for under half of the shortfall where checked; the remainder is of unknown origin. V, J and clone size were drawn from that table, and D and trimming were deduced from the DNA. Here the sample has about 130,000 clones; around 86% occur a single time. Together, the top ten hold over 9.5% of the sample.

Notes on this clone: Its antigen is not yet known. Base qualities are not at hand, and no much larger clone is one base apart.

In Seattle, one collaborating source enrolled patients while the infection was active and tracked those patients longitudinally over the course of disease. Each collaborating institution followed its own protocols to collect whole blood in K2EDTA tubes. For TCRbeta analysis, collaborators shipped samples as frozen whole blood, isolated PBMCs, or DNA extracted from either of those sample types. Here is what the overall study found, with its caveats: The amount of clinical and demographic metadata varied by source and participant and was provided uncurated.

This TCR was recovered from a woman aged 70-85 years with COVID-19, enrolled during active disease. Sequencing was performed on peripheral blood.

Here the CDR3 is given as CSVEAFRDRGQETQYF. The DNA sequence is as follows: TGCAGCGTTGAAGCGTTCCGGGACAGGGGCCAAGAGACCCAGTACTTC. The V and J genes are TRBV29-1 and TRBJ2-5; TRBD1 matches 10 bases in the middle. The CDR3 measures 16 amino acids from cysteine to phenylalanine. The CDR3 DNA has 48 bases and is translated from base 1. CDR1 SQVTM and CDR2 ANQGSEA were looked up in the germline V gene. V is pruned by 1 base and J by 1 base, leaving 6 bases of the junction without a gene match.